This T cell receptor beta chain was sequenced in a study of human T cells and chemical hapten exposure. About the study: Minor pooled library volume differences mainly drove per-sample TCR yield variation. Findings of the study overall: No alteration of TCRs above 1 in 1000 frequency was seen with DPC sensitization.

What the library attached to individual cDNA molecules were unique molecular identifiers. Original methodology: Samples held a median of roughly 100,000 TCRs, range about 23,224–700,000. MiXCR, applied by TCRdb to the RACE reads, yields one record per CDR3 protein. TCRdb, not the original authors, processed these V and J calls. The repertoire holds around 70,000 distinct CDR3 sequences, around 6.1% seen once, with 3.4% in the top ten. Germline CDR1 SNHLY, CDR2 FYNNEI. This CDR3 is built from 14 residues. V lost 3 bases, J lost 1 base, and 9 bases lay in between. This clonotype has a count of ten or more. The antigen is not known. As to time point: healthy volunteer bleed at 6 weeks. RNA extraction used unfractionated whole blood as the source of total RNA.

The sequenced sample consisted of whole blood. This clonotype was sampled from a female donor in good health. Some clones in this sample may be carry-over from other donors' samples. The V and J genes are TRBV2 and TRBJ1-1; no definite D call. CDR3 loop: CASSDPRKNTEAFF. The CDR3 region has the DNA TGTGCCAGCAGTGATCCTAGAAAGAACACTGAAGCTTTCTTT.